This T cell receptor beta chain appears in the sequencing data of a study of control samples from healthy donors and cancer patients. This CDR3 spans 16 amino acids. Looked up from germline, CDR1 is SNHLY and CDR2 is FYNNEI. V was shortened by 7 bases and J by 0 bases, with 18 bases between the two germline ends. Repertoires were generated with immunoSEQ multiplex PCR, while TCRdb's copy carries only in-frame clones and drops some. This table holds some 170,000 clones, roughly 95% found once. Sample: blood. The receptor was derived from a woman aged 25-40 years in good health. This rearrangement joins TRBV2 to TRBJ1-2; TRBD1 is a possible D gene (6 bases). The CDR3 region has the DNA TGTGCCAGCACCCGGGACACAACCTACTCTAACTATGGCTACACCTTC. Protein: CASTRDTTYSNYGYTF.